Listed below are T cell receptor beta chains from one sample, sequenced in a study of blood T cell repertoires in COVID-19. This table comes from immunoSEQ multiplex PCR, and its TCRdb copy is limited to in-frame clones, with some not included. Of under 170,000 clones in the sample, approximately 80% were seen once. The specimen was peripheral blood. All receptors come from a man between 65 and 85 years old with acute or convalescent COVID-19. Each CDR3 is given with its conserved first and last residue. D genes are given only for firm matches. Size is stated for part of the rows, as once, few or many counts, or as a class when the clone is expanded.

V: TRBV2
size: NA
D: TRBD1
length: 14
J: TRBJ2-1
DNA: TGTGCCAGCAGTCGGGACAGGGGCGTCAATGAGCAGTTCTTC
CDR3: CASSRDRGVNEQFF

V: TRBV25-1
size: NA
D: TRBD1
length: 14
J: TRBJ2-5
DNA: TGTGCCAGCCTACCGACCGGGACAGAAGAGACCCAGTACTTC
CDR3: CASLPTGTEETQYF

V: TRBV7-8
size: NA
D: TRBD2
length: 16
J: TRBJ2-2
DNA: TGTGCCAGCAGCCCTGGACTAGCGGTAAACACCGGGGAGCTGTTTTTT
CDR3: CASSPGLAVNTGELFF

V: TRBV4-2
size: NA
D: NA
length: 15
J: TRBJ2-2
DNA: TGTGCCAGCAGCCAAGAGCTAGGGAACACCGGGGAGCTGTTTTTT
CDR3: CASSQELGNTGELFF

V: TRBV19
size: NA
D: TRBD1
length: 14
J: TRBJ2-5
DNA: TGTGCCAGTAGGGCCGGGACAGCTTTAGAGACCCAGTACTTC
CDR3: CASRAGTALETQYF

V: TRBV7-6
size: NA
D: NA
length: 14
J: TRBJ2-6
DNA: TGTGCCAGCAGCTTAGCCCCGGGGATCAACGTCCTGACTTTC
CDR3: CASSLAPGINVLTF

V: TRBV28
size: NA
D: TRBD2
length: 16
J: TRBJ2-7
DNA: TGTGCCACCGGACTAGCGGCCGCCGGGAGCTCCTACGAGCAGTACTTC
CDR3: CATGLAAAGSSYEQYF

V: TRBV30
size: NA
D: TRBD1
length: 16
J: TRBJ2-7
DNA: TGTGCCTGGAGCCCGAGAAGCCGGGACAGGGACTACGAGCAGTACTTC
CDR3: CAWSPRSRDRDYEQYF

V: TRBV7-9
size: NA
D: NA
length: 15
J: TRBJ2-3
DNA: TGTGCCAGCAGCCTGGGGGGTCCTAGCACAGATACGCAGTATTTT
CDR3: CASSLGGPSTDTQYF

V: TRBV24-1
size: NA
D: NA
length: 14
J: TRBJ2-1
DNA: TGTGCCACCAGTGTTTCCACTCCCTACAATGAGCAGTTCTTC
CDR3: CATSVSTPYNEQFF

V: TRBV7-2
size: NA
D: TRBD2
length: 16
J: TRBJ2-3
DNA: TGTGCCAGCAGCAGGACTAGCGGGAGGCTCCCAGATACGCAGTATTTT
CDR3: CASSRTSGRLPDTQYF

V: TRBV18
size: NA
D: NA
length: 17
J: TRBJ2-6
DNA: TGTGCCAGCTCACCCAATACAGGGCGCGCTGGGGCCAACGTCCTGACTTTC
CDR3: CASSPNTGRAGANVLTF

V: TRBV28
size: NA
D: TRBD2
length: 15
J: TRBJ2-1
DNA: TGTGCCAGCAGTCCCAGGACTAGCGGGGCGGATGAGCAGTTCTTC
CDR3: CASSPRTSGADEQFF

V: TRBV6-1
size: NA
D: TRBD2
length: 16
J: TRBJ2-7
DNA: TGTGCCAGCAGTGAACTGAGCGGGAGGAACTCCTACGAGCAGTACTTC
CDR3: CASSELSGRNSYEQYF

V: TRBV24-1
size: NA
D: NA
length: 16
J: TRBJ2-5
DNA: TGTGCCACCAGTGATTTGAGGGGCGGATTATCAGAGACCCAGTACTTC
CDR3: CATSDLRGGLSETQYF

V: TRBV7-9
size: NA
D: NA
length: 17
J: TRBJ1-1
DNA: TGTGCCAGCAGCTTAGCGCGGGGGAGCAGGATGAACACTGAAGCTTTCTTT
CDR3: CASSLARGSRMNTEAFF

V: TRBV6-5
size: NA
D: TRBD1
length: 15
J: TRBJ1-3
DNA: TGTGCCAGCAGTTACAAACAGGGGTCTGGAAACACCATATATTTT
CDR3: CASSYKQGSGNTIYF

V: TRBV15
size: NA
D: NA
length: 15
J: TRBJ2-7
DNA: TGTGCCACCAGCAGAGGGCAGGGGTGGGCCTACGAGCAGTACTTC
CDR3: CATSRGQGWAYEQYF

V: TRBV28
size: NA
D: TRBD1
length: 16
J: TRBJ1-5
DNA: TGTGCCAGCAGTCTCCCCCTGACAGGGCTGGATCAGCCCCAGCATTTT
CDR3: CASSLPLTGLDQPQHF

V: TRBV5-5
size: once
D: NA
length: 16
J: TRBJ1-1
DNA: TGTGCCAGCAGCTTGGTTCTCCGGGGCGGGAGCACTGAAGCTTTCTTT
CDR3: CASSLVLRGGSTEAFF

V: TRBV11-2
size: NA
D: TRBD1
length: 16
J: TRBJ2-3
DNA: TGTGCCAGCAGCTTCTTTTCTACAGGGGGCAAAGATACGCAGTATTTT
CDR3: CASSFFSTGGKDTQYF

V: TRBV19
size: NA
D: TRBD2
length: 15
J: TRBJ2-3
DNA: TGTGCCAGTACCATGGGGCTAGCGGGCACAGATACGCAGTATTTT
CDR3: CASTMGLAGTDTQYF

V: TRBV2
size: NA
D: NA
length: 15
J: TRBJ2-3
DNA: TGTGCCAGCGGTCGGGGCGGGGGCTACACAGATACGCAGTATTTT
CDR3: CASGRGGGYTDTQYF

V: TRBV19
size: NA
D: TRBD1
length: 13
J: TRBJ1-2
DNA: TGTGCCAGTAGTGTAACAGGGGGTTATGGCTACACCTTC
CDR3: CASSVTGGYGYTF

V: TRBV11-2
size: NA
D: NA
length: 14
J: TRBJ1-4
DNA: TGTGCCAGCAGCTTATCAGGCGTGTATGAAAAACTGTTTTTT
CDR3: CASSLSGVYEKLFF

V: TRBV6-1
size: NA
D: TRBD1
length: 16
J: TRBJ2-7
DNA: TGTGCCAGCAGTGCCCCCACACGGACAGGGGGCCACGAGCAGTACTTC
CDR3: CASSAPTRTGGHEQYF

V: TRBV6-1
size: once
D: TRBD1
length: 16
J: TRBJ1-4
DNA: TGTGCCAGCAGTGAAATAGTAGGGGGCGCCTACGAAAAACTGTTTTTT
CDR3: CASSEIVGGAYEKLFF

V: TRBV5-1
size: once
D: TRBD1
length: 16
J: TRBJ1-1
DNA: TGCGCCAGCAGCTCAACCGGGACAGGACTGAACACTGAAGCTTTCTTT
CDR3: CASSSTGTGLNTEAFF

V: TRBV7-3
size: NA
D: NA
length: 13
J: TRBJ2-2
DNA: TGTGCCAGCAGACTAGATTGGACGGGGGAGCTGTTTTTT
CDR3: CASRLDWTGELFF

V: TRBV6-5
size: NA
D: NA
length: 16
J: TRBJ2-2
DNA: TGTGCCAGCAGTTACTCGAGTCGGGGAACGCCCGGGGAGCTGTTTTTT
CDR3: CASSYSSRGTPGELFF

V: TRBV10-3
size: NA
D: TRBD1
length: 15
J: TRBJ2-1
DNA: TGTGCCATCAGTAGGACAGGGGCTGAGGACAATGAGCAGTTCTTC
CDR3: CAISRTGAEDNEQFF

V: TRBV5-6
size: NA
D: NA
length: 13
J: TRBJ2-7
DNA: TGTGCCAGCAGCTTTAGAAGCTCCTACGAGCAGTACTTC
CDR3: CASSFRSSYEQYF

V: TRBV15
size: NA
D: NA
length: 12
J: TRBJ1-2
DNA: TGTGCCACCAGCAGAGTAGGGGGTGGCTACACCTTC
CDR3: CATSRVGGGYTF

V: TRBV5-4
size: NA
D: TRBD1
length: 17
J: TRBJ1-2
DNA: TGTGCCAGCAGCCCGGGTGGGGGCGGACAGGTTAACTATGGCTACACCTTC
CDR3: CASSPGGGGQVNYGYTF

V: TRBV5-1
size: NA
D: NA
length: 17
J: TRBJ1-6
DNA: TGCGCCAGCAGCTTGTCCGACAGGACGGTCTATAATTCACCCCTCCACTTT
CDR3: CASSLSDRTVYNSPLHF

V: TRBV7-2
size: once
D: TRBD2
length: 14
J: TRBJ2-5
DNA: TGTGCCAGCAGCTTCGCGGGAGGGGCTGAGACCCAGTACTTC
CDR3: CASSFAGGAETQYF

V: TRBV19
size: NA
D: NA
length: 15
J: TRBJ2-1
DNA: TGTGCCAGTAGGATGGCTCCAAGCTCCTACAATGAGCAGTTCTTC
CDR3: CASRMAPSSYNEQFF

V: TRBV4-1
size: NA
D: NA
length: 17
J: TRBJ2-7
DNA: TGCGCCAGCAGCCAAGAACGAGGGGCGCGGGGCTCCTACGAGCAGTACTTC
CDR3: CASSQERGARGSYEQYF

V: TRBV28
size: NA
D: TRBD1
length: 14
J: TRBJ1-2
DNA: TGTGCCAGCAGTTTATCGGACAGGGCTCATGGCTACACCTTC
CDR3: CASSLSDRAHGYTF

V: TRBV27
size: NA
D: NA
length: 9
J: TRBJ2-7
DNA: TGTGCCAGCACTAACGAGCAGTACTTC
CDR3: CASTNEQYF

V: TRBV6-6
size: NA
D: NA
length: 14
J: TRBJ1-6
DNA: TGTGCCAGCCGCTCGGGCAGCGGTGGGTCACCCCTCCACTTT
CDR3: CASRSGSGGSPLHF

V: TRBV28
size: NA
D: NA
length: 14
J: TRBJ2-5
DNA: TGTGCCAGCAGGAGTTCTGGGCGGGACGGGACCCAGTACTTC
CDR3: CASRSSGRDGTQYF

V: TRBV19
size: NA
D: NA
length: 14
J: TRBJ2-6
DNA: TGTGCCAGTTTCCTCGGGTCTGGGGCCAACGTCCTGACTTTC
CDR3: CASFLGSGANVLTF

V: TRBV7-8
size: NA
D: TRBD1
length: 15
J: TRBJ1-4
DNA: TGTGCCAGCAGCTTCGGGGACAGGGAGAATGAAAAACTGTTTTTT
CDR3: CASSFGDRENEKLFF

V: TRBV7-6
size: NA
D: NA
length: 15
J: TRBJ2-7
DNA: TGTGCCAGCAGCTTAGCTTCCAATGCGGCCTACGAGCAGTACTTC
CDR3: CASSLASNAAYEQYF

V: TRBV5-1
size: once
D: TRBD2
length: 16
J: TRBJ2-1
DNA: TGCGCCAGCAGCGGACTAGCGGGAGCGATGGGCAATGAGCAGTTCTTC
CDR3: CASSGLAGAMGNEQFF

V: TRBV11-1
size: few
D: TRBD1
length: 14
J: TRBJ1-6
DNA: TGTGCCAGCAGGAACCGGGACAGGGGTTCACCCCTCCACTTT
CDR3: CASRNRDRGSPLHF

V: TRBV12-3/TRBV12-4
size: few
D: NA
length: 11
J: TRBJ2-5
DNA: TGTGCCAGCAGTCTGGGCCAGGCCCAGTACTTC
CDR3: CASSLGQAQYF

V: TRBV14
size: few
D: TRBD1
length: 13
J: TRBJ2-2
DNA: TGTGCCAGCAGCCAAGTACTTCGGACAGGGCTGTTTTTT
CDR3: CASSQVLRTGLFF